This is a list of T cell receptor beta chains from one sample in a study of beta chain features in type 1 diabetes. The table came from immunoSEQ multiplex PCR; TCRdb's copy has only in-frame clones and leaves some out. This table holds some 70,000 clones, around 49% found once. The sample comprised central memory CD4+ T cells from blood. The source is a man aged 30 to 45 with type 1 diabetes. The conserved cysteine and the conserved F or W are not part of the CDR3 here. The D gene is left open where the match is weak. Clone size, where shown, is once, few, many, or a class for clones that have expanded.

abundance,j_gene,d_gene,v_gene,CDR3aa
.,TRBJ1-1,.,TRBV7-9,ASSLDSGENTEAF
.,TRBJ2-1,TRBD2,TRBV7-2,ASSSRVAGYNEQF
.,TRBJ2-5,.,TRBV2,ASHLRTARETQY
.,TRBJ2-6,.,TRBV4-1,ASSLDDSSGANVLT
.,TRBJ2-6,TRBD1,TRBV7-9,AIPWTGSTGANVLT
.,TRBJ2-5,TRBD2,TRBV5-1,ASSPGTSGEQETQY
.,TRBJ1-4,.,TRBV29-1,SVDSTGANEKLF
.,TRBJ2-1,.,TRBV7-9,ASSAFAGSYNEQF
many,TRBJ2-2,TRBD1,TRBV7-2,ASSGQGRELF
.,TRBJ1-2,.,TRBV7-2,ASSPTRSTWDGYT
.,TRBJ2-2,TRBD1,TRBV6-5,ASSRTGSTGELF
.,TRBJ2-3,.,TRBV11-3,ASSLRAPGDTQY
.,TRBJ2-3,.,TRBV30,AWSVGGQTVDTQY
.,TRBJ2-2,.,TRBV30,AWLNGGTAGELF
few,TRBJ2-1,.,TRBV2,ASSQIAKSEQF
.,TRBJ1-2,TRBD1,TRBV5-1,ASSREGTGGYGYT
.,TRBJ2-3,.,TRBV19,ASSDRDTDTQY
few,TRBJ1-4,TRBD1,TRBV5-1,ASSLSGTDEKLF
.,TRBJ2-2,.,TRBV2,ASSESGNTGELF
.,TRBJ2-2,.,TRBV4-2,ASSQEGGHTGELF
.,TRBJ2-3,TRBD2,TRBV19,ASRASGGGEQSDTQY
few,TRBJ2-5,TRBD2,TRBV12-5,ASGLASGGADETQY
.,TRBJ1-5,.,TRBV7-8,ASSLRGDSNQPQH
.,TRBJ2-3,.,TRBV2,ASSLGGAGTDTQY